This T cell receptor beta chain derives from a study of T-cell reconstitution after alpha-beta-depleted transplantation in children. For TCRbeta, the library was prepared with unique molecular identifiers. One entry per CDR3 protein, called by TCRdb with MiXCR from the PCR reads. The sample includes about 540,000 distinct CDR3 sequences, about 18% of them seen just once. Trimming removed 7 bases from V and 0 bases from J, with 9 bases in between. The CDR3 is 12 amino acids. Germline V gene sequence: CDR1 SQVTM, CDR2 ANQGSEA. J is TRBJ1-1 and V is TRBV29-1; D ambiguous. The clonotype was recovered from a human donor who donated a stem cell graft to a child with acute lymphoblastic leukemia. The specimen comprised PBMCs from the stem cell graft donor, sampled from the stem cell graft. This CDR3 reads CSAEMMNTEAFF. CDR3 DNA: TGCAGCGCTGAGATGATGAACACTGAAGCTTTCTTT.